This T cell receptor (beta chain) was identified during a study of blood T cell repertoires in COVID-19. The V gene lost 4 bases and the J gene lost 0 bases, with 12 bases spanning the gap. Germline V lookup: CDR1 MNHNY, CDR2 SVGAGI (reference sequence). The CDR3 length is 15 residues. Assay used: immunoSEQ multiplex PCR; TCRdb lists only in-frame clones, some missing. The data show about 210,000 clones, with around 88% seen just once and about 2.3% held by the top ten. The TCR sequence derives from a middle-aged woman with acute COVID-19. The chain is built from TRBV6-6 and TRBJ1-1; tentatively, D is TRBD1 (5 bases). Sequencing used PBMCs or T cells enriched from blood (not recorded which). The CDR3 region has the DNA TGTGCCAGCAGTTTAAAGGCCAGGGTGAACACTGAAGCTTTCTTT. This sequence encodes CASSLKARVNTEAFF.